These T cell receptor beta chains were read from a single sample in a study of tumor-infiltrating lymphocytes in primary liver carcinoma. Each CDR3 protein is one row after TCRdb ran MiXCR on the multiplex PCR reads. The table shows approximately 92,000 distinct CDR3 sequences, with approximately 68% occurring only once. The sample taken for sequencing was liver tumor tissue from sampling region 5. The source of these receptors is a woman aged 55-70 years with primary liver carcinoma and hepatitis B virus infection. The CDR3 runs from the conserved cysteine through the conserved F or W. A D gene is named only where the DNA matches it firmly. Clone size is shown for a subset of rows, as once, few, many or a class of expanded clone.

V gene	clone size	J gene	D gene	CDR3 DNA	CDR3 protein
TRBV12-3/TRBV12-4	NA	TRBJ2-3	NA	TGTGCCAGTAGTTTATCGCGCGGTGTGCTTACGCAGTATTTT	CASSLSRGVLTQYF
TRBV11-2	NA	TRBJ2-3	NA	TGTGCCAGCAGCCTGGGGCAGGGGAATACGCAGTATTTT	CASSLGQGNTQYF
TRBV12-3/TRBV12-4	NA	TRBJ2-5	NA	TGTGCCAGCAGTACGGACAGTGCCAGGGTCCAGTACTTC	CASSTDSARVQYF
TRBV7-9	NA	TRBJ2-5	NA	TGTGGCAGCAGCCGCTGGGGAGAGGGGAAAGAGACCCAGTACTTC	CGSSRWGEGKETQYF
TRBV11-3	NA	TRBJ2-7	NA	TGTGTCAGCTGCTTAAGCGGGCGGGATCACGAGCAGTACTTC	CVSCLSGRDHEQYF
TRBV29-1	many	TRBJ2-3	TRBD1	TGCAGCGTTGAGGGGACAGGCCCGGGGGCAGATACGCAGTATTTT	CSVEGTGPGADTQYF
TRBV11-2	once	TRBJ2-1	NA	TGTGCCAGCAGCTTAGGGCTAGCGTTTAATGGGCAGTTATTC	CASSLGLAFNGQLF
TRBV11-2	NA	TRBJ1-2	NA	TGTGCCAGTAGCTTAAAGGGGGGATTCTATGGCTACACCTTC	CASSLKGGFYGYTF
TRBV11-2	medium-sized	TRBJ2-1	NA	TGTGCCAGCAAGTTGGGGTCCGGCTACAATGAGCAGTTCTTC	CASKLGSGYNEQFF
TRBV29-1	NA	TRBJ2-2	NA	TGCAGCGTTGGGCATACGAACACCAGGGAGCTGTTTTTT	CSVGHTNTRELFF
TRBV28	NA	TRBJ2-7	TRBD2	TGTGCCAGCAGGTCCGGGAGGCCCCCCTACGAGCAGTACTTC	CASRSGRPPYEQYF
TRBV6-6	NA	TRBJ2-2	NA	TGTGCCAGCAGTCTTGGAGGGGCGCAGGACACCGGGGAGCTGTTTTTT	CASSLGGAQDTGELFF
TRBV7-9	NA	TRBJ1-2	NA	TGTGCCAGCAGCCGAGGATCGGGACGGCACGCTGGCTACACCTTC	CASSRGSGRHAGYTF
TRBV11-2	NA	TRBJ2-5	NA	TGTGCCAGCAGCCAGATGGGACCAGAGACCCAGTACTTC	CASSQMGPETQYF
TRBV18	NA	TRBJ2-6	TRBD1	TGTGCCAGCTCGCCTAAAGACAGGGGGAATTATGGGGCCAACGTCCTGACTTTC	CASSPKDRGNYGANVLTF
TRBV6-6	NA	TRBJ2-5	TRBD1	TGTGCCATCACCGGGACAGAGGGTAAAGAGACCCAGTACTTC	CAITGTEGKETQYF
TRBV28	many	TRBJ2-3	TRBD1	TGTGCCAGCAGTTTCTACTGGACAGGGGGCACAGATACGCAGTATTTT	CASSFYWTGGTDTQYF
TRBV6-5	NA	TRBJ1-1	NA	TGTGCCAGCTGGGAGGAAGTAGGGAACACTGAAGCTTCCTTT	CASWEEVGNTEASF
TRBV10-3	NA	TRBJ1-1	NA	TGTACCATCAGTTTGACAGAAATGAACACTGAAGCTTTCTTT	CTISLTEMNTEAFF
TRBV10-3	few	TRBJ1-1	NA	TGTGCCATCAGTGGGGGGGGGAGCTCTGAAGCTTTCTTT	CAISGGGSSEAFF
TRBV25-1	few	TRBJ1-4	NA	TGTGCCAGCAGTGAGACCTATCGCCTCAATGAAAAACTGTTTTTT	CASSETYRLNEKLFF
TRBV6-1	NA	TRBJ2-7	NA	TGTACTAGCAGTCGACAGGGTTCATCCTACGAGCAGTACTTC	CTSSRQGSSYEQYF
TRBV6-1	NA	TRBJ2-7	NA	TGTGCCAACAGCAACTACGAGCAGCACTTC	CANSNYEQHF
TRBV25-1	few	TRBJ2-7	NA	TGTGCCAGCAGTGTACTTCCCTACGAGCAGTACTTC	CASSVLPYEQYF
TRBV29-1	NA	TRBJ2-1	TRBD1	TGCAGCCCGAGGACAGGGGGACCCTACAATGAGCAGTTCTTC	CSPRTGGPYNEQFF
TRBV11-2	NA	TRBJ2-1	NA	TGTGCCAGCAGCCACCATCGGGGCTCTTACAATGAGCAGTTCTTC	CASSHHRGSYNEQFF
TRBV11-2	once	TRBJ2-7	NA	TGTGCCAGCAGCCAAGTGGGGTGGCGGTACTTC	CASSQVGWRYF
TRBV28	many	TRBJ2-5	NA	TGTGCCAGCACCAAAGCAGGGAGGGAGACCCAGTACTTC	CASTKAGRETQYF
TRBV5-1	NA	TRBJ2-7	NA	TGCGCCAGCAGCTTGGATTTTAGAACCTACAAGCAGTACTTC	CASSLDFRTYKQYF
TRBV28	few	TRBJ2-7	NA	TGTGCCAGCACCCCCGGGGCGGGAACCGCCTACGAGCAGTACTTC	CASTPGAGTAYEQYF
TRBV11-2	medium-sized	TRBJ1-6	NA	TGTGCCAGCAGCTTCGCAGGAGGGAGCTCCTATAATTCACCCCTCCACTTT	CASSFAGGSSYNSPLHF
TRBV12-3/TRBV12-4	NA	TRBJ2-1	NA	TGTACCAGCAATTTAAATGCGGCGGCAGGGCAGTTCTTC	CTSNLNAAAGQFF
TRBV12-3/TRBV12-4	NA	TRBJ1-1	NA	TGTGCCAACAGTCTCCACCAGGGGCGGCCTGAAGCCTTCTTT	CANSLHQGRPEAFF